A selection of T cell receptor beta chains follows, all from one sample in a study of radiotherapy plus CTLA-4 blockade in lung cancer. TCRdb's table, derived via immunoSEQ multiplex PCR, lists solely in-frame clones and lacks some. Of approximately 81,000 clones listed, around 79% were seen once; the top ten hold 3% to 5%. The sample consisted of peripheral blood, taken from a patient treated with radiotherapy plus ipilimumab. All receptors come from a human donor with non-small cell lung cancer who had a partial response to radiotherapy plus ipilimumab. Some clones in this sample may be carry-over from other donors' samples. The CDR3 runs from the conserved cysteine through the conserved F or W. Each record gives: J gene, clone size, D gene, V gene, CDR3 protein, CDR3 DNA. D genes are given only for firm matches. Rows may omit the clone size; those that give it use once, few, many or a size class.

j_call: TRBJ2-3; clone_size: NA; d_call: NA; v_call: TRBV30; cdr3_aa: CAWSTQLVQGTDTQYF; cdr3_nt: TGTGCCTGGAGTACACAACTAGTTCAGGGCACAGATACGCAGTATTTT
j_call: TRBJ1-2; clone_size: NA; d_call: NA; v_call: TRBV7-6; cdr3_aa: CASSSSWGGRVNYGYTF; cdr3_nt: TGTGCCAGCAGCTCTTCCTGGGGGGGGCGGGTCAACTATGGCTACACCTTC
j_call: TRBJ2-7; clone_size: NA; d_call: TRBD2; v_call: TRBV5-4; cdr3_aa: CASSRRPGLASIYEQYF; cdr3_nt: TGTGCCAGCAGCCGAAGACCGGGACTAGCGTCTATCTACGAGCAGTACTTC
j_call: TRBJ2-1; clone_size: NA; d_call: TRBD2; v_call: TRBV30; cdr3_aa: CAWRGGSFSSYNEQFF; cdr3_nt: TGTGCCTGGAGAGGCGGGAGTTTTAGCTCCTACAATGAGCAGTTCTTC
j_call: TRBJ2-7; clone_size: NA; d_call: TRBD2; v_call: TRBV5-4; cdr3_aa: CASSQGLAGGQSEQYF; cdr3_nt: TGTGCCAGCAGCCAAGGACTAGCGGGGGGGCAATCCGAGCAGTACTTC
j_call: TRBJ1-1; clone_size: NA; d_call: TRBD1; v_call: TRBV7-8; cdr3_aa: CASSSNIQGAAEAFF; cdr3_nt: TGTGCCAGCAGCTCTAATATACAGGGGGCCGCTGAAGCTTTCTTT
j_call: TRBJ1-2; clone_size: NA; d_call: NA; v_call: TRBV6-6; cdr3_aa: CASSNSLTGGGYTF; cdr3_nt: TGTGCCAGCAGTAACTCCCTGACAGGAGGTGGCTACACCTTC
j_call: TRBJ2-5; clone_size: NA; d_call: NA; v_call: TRBV11-2; cdr3_aa: CASSLGFRDFQETQYF; cdr3_nt: TGTGCCAGCAGCTTAGGGTTCCGGGACTTTCAAGAGACCCAGTACTTC
j_call: TRBJ1-2; clone_size: NA; d_call: NA; v_call: TRBV19; cdr3_aa: CASSTPRQVLFYTF; cdr3_nt: TGTGCCAGTAGCACCCCACGACAGGTACTCTTCTACACCTTC
j_call: TRBJ2-1; clone_size: NA; d_call: TRBD1; v_call: TRBV7-9; cdr3_aa: CASSLRQGTYNEQFF; cdr3_nt: TGTGCCAGCAGCTTAAGACAGGGGACCTACAATGAGCAGTTCTTC
j_call: TRBJ1-3; clone_size: NA; d_call: NA; v_call: TRBV27; cdr3_aa: CASRPGNVDSGNTIYF; cdr3_nt: TGTGCCAGCAGGCCAGGGAATGTAGACTCTGGAAACACCATATATTTT
j_call: TRBJ2-1; clone_size: NA; d_call: TRBD1; v_call: TRBV12-5; cdr3_aa: CASGTGQGRGNEQFF; cdr3_nt: TGTGCTAGTGGTACTGGACAGGGGCGGGGGAATGAGCAGTTCTTC
j_call: TRBJ2-7; clone_size: NA; d_call: NA; v_call: TRBV6-5; cdr3_aa: CASSELARDEQYF; cdr3_nt: TGTGCCAGCAGTGAACTCGCTCGGGACGAGCAGTACTTC
j_call: TRBJ2-6; clone_size: NA; d_call: TRBD2; v_call: TRBV27; cdr3_aa: CASSPDNRRWSREVAANVLTF; cdr3_nt: TGTGCCAGCAGCCCAGATAACAGACGGTGGTCCCGGGAGGTTGCGGCCAACGTCCTGACTTTC
j_call: TRBJ1-1; clone_size: NA; d_call: NA; v_call: TRBV5-5; cdr3_aa: CASSGILGHQNTEAFF; cdr3_nt: TGTGCCAGCAGCGGAATACTGGGACACCAGAACACTGAAGCTTTCTTT
j_call: TRBJ2-3; clone_size: NA; d_call: NA; v_call: TRBV12-5; cdr3_aa: CASGFWPSTDTQYF; cdr3_nt: TGTGCTAGTGGGTTCTGGCCTAGCACAGATACGCAGTATTTT
j_call: TRBJ2-3; clone_size: NA; d_call: NA; v_call: TRBV5-1; cdr3_aa: CASSLAPEAGTDTQYF; cdr3_nt: TGCGCCAGCAGCTTGGCCCCCGAGGCGGGAACAGATACGCAGTATTTT
j_call: TRBJ1-2; clone_size: NA; d_call: TRBD1; v_call: TRBV5-4; cdr3_aa: CASSPDRTGAYGYTF; cdr3_nt: TGTGCCAGCAGCCCGGACCGGACAGGGGCCTATGGCTACACCTTC
j_call: TRBJ2-7; clone_size: few; d_call: NA; v_call: TRBV2; cdr3_aa: CASSYTSSYEQYF; cdr3_nt: TGTGCCAGCAGTTACACGTCATCCTACGAGCAGTACTTC
j_call: TRBJ2-5; clone_size: NA; d_call: NA; v_call: TRBV19; cdr3_aa: CASSSDSGGETQYF; cdr3_nt: TGTGCCAGTAGTAGCGACTCGGGTGGGGAGACCCAGTACTTC
j_call: TRBJ1-3; clone_size: NA; d_call: NA; v_call: TRBV5-1; cdr3_aa: CASSPGSGNTIYF; cdr3_nt: TGCGCCAGCTCCCCGGGCTCTGGAAACACCATATATTTT
j_call: TRBJ2-1; clone_size: NA; d_call: TRBD2; v_call: TRBV7-8; cdr3_aa: CAPDFTSGEILYNEQFF; cdr3_nt: TGCGCTCCCGACTTTACTAGCGGGGAGATATTGTACAATGAGCAGTTCTTC
j_call: TRBJ1-4; clone_size: NA; d_call: TRBD1; v_call: TRBV5-1; cdr3_aa: CASSLAPGQANEKLFF; cdr3_nt: TGCGCCAGCAGCTTGGCCCCGGGACAGGCTAATGAAAAACTGTTTTTT
j_call: TRBJ1-2; clone_size: NA; d_call: NA; v_call: TRBV4-3; cdr3_aa: CASSRTGTIARGYTF; cdr3_nt: TGCGCCAGCAGCAGAACCGGGACAATCGCGCGTGGCTACACCTTC
j_call: TRBJ1-6; clone_size: few; d_call: NA; v_call: TRBV5-8; cdr3_aa: CASSLTRQGGNSPLHF; cdr3_nt: TGTGCCAGCAGCTTGACCCGGCAGGGTGGTAATTCACCCCTCCACTTT
j_call: TRBJ2-7; clone_size: few; d_call: NA; v_call: TRBV27; cdr3_aa: CASSPYGGGEQYF; cdr3_nt: TGTGCCAGCAGTCCTTATGGGGGCGGGGAGCAGTACTTC
j_call: TRBJ2-5; clone_size: NA; d_call: NA; v_call: TRBV6-1; cdr3_aa: CASSESPRGQETQYF; cdr3_nt: TGTGCCAGCAGTGAATCCCCAAGGGGGCAAGAGACCCAGTACTTC
j_call: TRBJ2-6; clone_size: NA; d_call: NA; v_call: TRBV2; cdr3_aa: CASSVSTGVGANVLTF; cdr3_nt: TGTGCCAGCAGTGTCAGTACAGGCGTTGGGGCCAACGTCCTGACTTTC
j_call: TRBJ1-5; clone_size: few; d_call: TRBD1; v_call: TRBV19; cdr3_aa: CASSEQGASGNQPQHF; cdr3_nt: TGTGCCAGTAGTGAACAGGGGGCTTCCGGCAATCAGCCCCAGCATTTT
j_call: TRBJ2-2; clone_size: NA; d_call: TRBD1; v_call: TRBV7-2; cdr3_aa: CASWRGGAGELFF; cdr3_nt: TGTGCCAGCTGGAGAGGGGGCGCCGGGGAGCTGTTTTTT
j_call: TRBJ2-2; clone_size: NA; d_call: TRBD1; v_call: TRBV2; cdr3_aa: CASPRLDRWNTGELFF; cdr3_nt: TGTGCCAGCCCCCGCCTGGACAGGTGGAACACCGGGGAGCTGTTTTTT
j_call: TRBJ2-7; clone_size: NA; d_call: TRBD1; v_call: TRBV5-1; cdr3_aa: CASSSGWGQGMAYEQYF; cdr3_nt: TGCGCCAGCAGCTCCGGGTGGGGACAGGGGATGGCCTACGAGCAGTACTTC
j_call: TRBJ2-7; clone_size: NA; d_call: NA; v_call: TRBV7-2; cdr3_aa: CASSFTSTAGEQYF; cdr3_nt: TGTGCCAGCAGCTTCACTTCGACGGCCGGGGAGCAGTACTTC
j_call: TRBJ1-4; clone_size: NA; d_call: TRBD1; v_call: TRBV30; cdr3_aa: CAWSIQPGGTNEKLFF; cdr3_nt: TGTGCCTGGAGCATCCAACCAGGGGGCACTAATGAAAAACTGTTTTTT
j_call: TRBJ2-3; clone_size: few; d_call: NA; v_call: TRBV6-6; cdr3_aa: CASTLTRGMTDTQYF; cdr3_nt: TGTGCCAGCACCCTTACAAGGGGGATGACAGATACGCAGTATTTT
j_call: TRBJ2-2; clone_size: NA; d_call: NA; v_call: TRBV6-1; cdr3_aa: CASSEGRWNTGELFF; cdr3_nt: TGTGCCAGCAGTGAGGGGCGGTGGAACACCGGGGAGCTGTTTTTT
j_call: TRBJ1-1; clone_size: NA; d_call: NA; v_call: TRBV7-9; cdr3_aa: CASSFSGGNTEAFF; cdr3_nt: TGTGCCAGCAGCTTTTCCGGGGGTAACACTGAAGCTTTCTTT
j_call: TRBJ1-5; clone_size: NA; d_call: NA; v_call: TRBV15; cdr3_aa: CATSRGTERRPQHF; cdr3_nt: TGTGCCACCAGCAGAGGAACCGAGAGGAGGCCCCAGCATTTT
j_call: TRBJ2-7; clone_size: NA; d_call: TRBD2; v_call: TRBV7-8; cdr3_aa: CASSLRRGGAYEQYF; cdr3_nt: TGTGCCAGCAGCTTAAGGCGCGGGGGAGCTTACGAGCAGTACTTC
j_call: TRBJ2-1; clone_size: NA; d_call: TRBD1; v_call: TRBV5-1; cdr3_aa: CASSLRQGRYNEQFF; cdr3_nt: TGCGCCAGCAGCTTGCGACAGGGACGCTACAATGAGCAGTTCTTC
j_call: TRBJ1-4; clone_size: NA; d_call: NA; v_call: TRBV5-1; cdr3_aa: CASSLDGRGEKLFF; cdr3_nt: TGCGCCAGCAGCTTGGACGGGAGGGGTGAAAAACTGTTTTTT
j_call: TRBJ2-1; clone_size: NA; d_call: TRBD2; v_call: TRBV7-3; cdr3_aa: CASSKIAGESNEQFF; cdr3_nt: TGTGCCAGCAGCAAGATAGCGGGAGAGAGTAATGAGCAGTTCTTC
j_call: TRBJ2-3; clone_size: NA; d_call: NA; v_call: TRBV5-1; cdr3_aa: CASSSDIGRSTDTQYF; cdr3_nt: TGCGCCAGCAGCTCAGACATAGGGAGAAGCACAGATACGCAGTATTTT
j_call: TRBJ2-7; clone_size: NA; d_call: TRBD2; v_call: TRBV5-1; cdr3_aa: CASSLDTHSGLAGGTYSYEQYF; cdr3_nt: TGCGCCAGCAGCTTAGATACGCATTCGGGACTAGCGGGTGGTACATACTCCTACGAGCAGTACTTC
j_call: TRBJ1-1; clone_size: NA; d_call: NA; v_call: TRBV6-6; cdr3_aa: CASSYPQSQNTEAFF; cdr3_nt: TGTGCCAGCAGTTACCCACAGTCTCAGAACACTGAAGCTTTCTTT
j_call: TRBJ1-6; clone_size: NA; d_call: TRBD1; v_call: TRBV2; cdr3_aa: CASSLLQGSSPLHF; cdr3_nt: TGTGCCAGCAGTCTGCTACAGGGGAGTTCACCCCTCCACTTT
j_call: TRBJ2-1; clone_size: NA; d_call: NA; v_call: TRBV4-1; cdr3_aa: CASSQGWANNEQFF; cdr3_nt: TGCGCCAGCAGCCAAGGGTGGGCGAACAATGAGCAGTTCTTC
j_call: TRBJ2-7; clone_size: NA; d_call: TRBD1; v_call: TRBV5-1; cdr3_aa: CASSWGQGGYEQYF; cdr3_nt: TGCGCCAGCAGCTGGGGACAGGGGGGCTACGAGCAGTACTTC
j_call: TRBJ1-1; clone_size: NA; d_call: NA; v_call: TRBV11-2; cdr3_aa: CASSSSVEAFF; cdr3_nt: TGTGCCAGCAGCTCCTCAGTTGAAGCTTTCTTT
j_call: TRBJ2-7; clone_size: NA; d_call: TRBD2; v_call: TRBV11-2; cdr3_aa: CASSLRLAGTDEQYF; cdr3_nt: TGTGCCAGCAGCTTAAGACTAGCGGGAACAGACGAGCAGTACTTC
j_call: TRBJ2-1; clone_size: few; d_call: TRBD1; v_call: TRBV18; cdr3_aa: CASSPRTKGQGQLNEQFF; cdr3_nt: TGTGCCAGCTCACCACGGACCAAGGGACAGGGGCAATTAAATGAGCAGTTCTTC
j_call: TRBJ2-7; clone_size: once; d_call: NA; v_call: TRBV7-9; cdr3_aa: CASSLVVEGADEQYF; cdr3_nt: TGTGCCAGCAGCTTAGTGGTAGAAGGGGCGGACGAGCAGTACTTC
j_call: TRBJ1-5; clone_size: NA; d_call: TRBD1; v_call: TRBV30; cdr3_aa: CAWRGQGGNQPQHF; cdr3_nt: TGTGCCTGGAGAGGACAGGGCGGCAATCAGCCCCAGCATTTT
j_call: TRBJ2-6; clone_size: NA; d_call: NA; v_call: TRBV11-2; cdr3_aa: CASSFTRSGANVLTF; cdr3_nt: TGTGCCAGCAGCTTTACTCGATCCGGGGCCAACGTCCTGACTTTC
j_call: TRBJ2-5; clone_size: NA; d_call: NA; v_call: TRBV19; cdr3_aa: CASSILAEAQGTQYF; cdr3_nt: TGTGCCAGTAGTATTCTCGCGGAGGCCCAAGGGACCCAGTACTTC
j_call: TRBJ1-1; clone_size: few; d_call: NA; v_call: TRBV7-2; cdr3_aa: CASSSQGRSTEAFF; cdr3_nt: TGTGCCAGCAGCTCACAGGGTCGGAGCACTGAAGCTTTCTTT